Described below is a single TCR beta chain sequence and its context. As originally analysed: Estimation of nucleated cell counts was performed using reference gene primer amplification. Measured with immunoSEQ multiplex PCR; TCRdb has only the in-frame clones, and not every one. The V and J calls and clone size are taken from that table; D and trimming were inferred from the DNA. Altogether approximately 48,000 clones are present, 85% being singletons, with the ten largest covering approximately 6.4%. This sample was taken from a study of blood T cell repertoires in COVID-19. Study overall: Sites across the United States, Italy and Spain contributed samples from acute and convalescent COVID-19. PBMCs, B-cell-depleted T cells, or T cells were the source of the cDNA or gDNA that made up the material.

This TCR was recovered from a man in his sixties with acute or convalescent COVID-19. Sequenced material: peripheral blood.

CDR3 sequence reads: CASSLGVANIQYF. The CDR3 bases are TGTGCCAGCAGTTTAGGAGTAGCAAACATTCAGTACTTC. V usage is TRBV28 and J usage is TRBJ2-4; D ambiguous. V lost 2 bases and J 6 bases, leaving 8 bases between the germline ends. Per germline, CDR1 MDHEN and CDR2 SYDVKM. CDR3 size: 13 residues.